The clone carrying this T cell receptor (beta chain) was seen ten or more times. Per the germline V gene, CDR1 is SGHRS and CDR2 is YFSETQ. This CDR3 has 14 residues. V gave up 4 bases and J gave up 1 base; unmatched junction bases: 2. This record comes from a study of T-cell memory formation after mild COVID-19. Across the study: In these data, TCR clusters were largely donor specific.

One entry per CDR3 protein, called by TCRdb with MiXCR from the 5' RACE reads. This sample has about 350,000 distinct CDR3 sequences, with roughly an eighth found just once. The sample consisted of PBMCs or a T cell subset sorted from them (not recorded which). This receptor was obtained from a man between 18 and 35 years old who had mild COVID-19 (a few samples of this study predate the infection). Cell type and time point are not known. The chain uses TRBV5-1 and TRBJ2-3; 8 bases fit TRBD1. The CDR3 coding sequence is TGCGCCAGCAGCGCGGACAGGGGCACAGATACGCAGTATTTT. Translating gives CASSADRGTDTQYF.